This T cell receptor (beta chain) comes out of a study of metastatic and nonmetastatic thyroid tumors. Sample share makes this clone large. The same CDR3 is also encoded by other DNA sequences in this sample. MiXCR reprocessed the PCR reads for TCRdb. The sample lists thousands of clones; roughly 18% were seen once. Before thyroid surgery, none of the patients had received any treatment. Trimming took off 0 bases at V and 5 bases at J, with 13 bases between the two ends. CDR1 and CDR2 from the germline V gene are ENHRY and SYGVKD. The CDR3 has 15 residues. The chain employs TRBV10-3 and TRBJ1-2; D call uncertain. Source material: adjacent normal tissue. The clonotype comes from a male donor with papillary thyroid cancer or a benign thyroid nodule (not recorded which). Some clones in this sample may be carry-over from other donors' samples. The DNA of the CDR3 is TGTGCCATCAGTGAGTCAGCTGAGGGAGGGTATGGCTACACCTTC. Its protein product is CAISESAEGGYGYTF.